The 28 T cell receptor beta chains in this list originate from one sample, sequenced in a study of blood T cell repertoires in COVID-19. Method: immunoSEQ multiplex PCR; TCRdb's copy keeps in-frame clones and lacks some. The data hold roughly 80,000 clones, with about 83% observed a single time. What was sequenced was peripheral blood. The receptors shown here come from a man aged 45 to 65 with acute or convalescent COVID-19.

The CDR3 reads CASSNYANTGELFF. Written as DNA, the CDR3 is TGTGCCAGTAGTAACTACGCGAACACCGGGGAGCTGTTTTTT. The chain carries TRBV19 and TRBJ2-2; no reliable D call. The CDR3 runs 14 residues. Trimming pared 4 bases from V and 0 bases from J, leaving 6 bases between. Per germline, CDR1 LNHDA and CDR2 SQIVND (reference sequence). Variable domain in full (rest from reference TRBV19 and TRBJ2-2): DGGITQSPKYLFRKEGQNVTLSCEQNLNHDAMYWYRQDPGQGLRLIYYSQIVNDFQKGDIAEGYSVSREKKESFPLTVTSAQKNPTAFYLCASSNYANTGELFFGEGSRLTVL.

This clone was seen once. V and J are TRBV5-6 and TRBJ2-7; D gene unclear. The CDR3 has 13 amino acids. Per the germline V gene, CDR1 is SGHDT and CDR2 is YYEEEE. Trimming shortened V by 0 bases and J by 3 bases, and 7 bases separated the two germline ends. In nucleotides, the CDR3 is TGTGCCAGCAGCTTGGCCGAGGACTACGAGCAGTACTTC. This codes for CASSLAEDYEQYF.

The chain joins TRBV24-1 to TRBJ1-2; D uncertain. Trimming cost V 2 bases and J 6 bases, with 9 bases left between them. The CDR3 length is 13 residues. Per the germline V gene, CDR1 is KGHDR and CDR2 is SFDVKD. The CDR3 DNA is TGTGCCACCAGTGATTCGGGGAGCGATGGCTACACCTTC. It specifies CATSDSGSDGYTF.

This clone has just a few counts. The chain is built from TRBV29-1 and TRBJ2-4; TRBD1 matches at 8 bases. The CDR3 has 12 residues. Per germline, CDR1 SQVTM and CDR2 ANQGSEA. The V segment lost 3 bases and the J segment 6 bases; nucleotides outside the gene matches: 1. The CDR3 protein is CSVETGANIQYF. DNA for the CDR3: TGCAGCGTTGAGACAGGGGCAAACATTCAGTACTTC.

This rearrangement joins TRBV9 to TRBJ2-3; TRBD2 matches at 10 bases. The CDR3 is 16 residues long. CDR1 and CDR2 (germline): SGDLS, YYNGEE. V dropped 2 bases and J dropped 4; count of bases not matched to a gene: 7. For the CDR3, the DNA is TGTGCCAGCAGCGTCCTTTTAGCGGGAGGTTCAGATACGCAGTATTTT. The encoded protein is CASSVLLAGGSDTQYF.

The V call is TRBV4-3, the J call TRBJ2-7; TRBD1 agrees at 9 bases. CDR3 length: 15 amino acids. The V gene's germline CDR1 is LGHNA and CDR2 YSLEER. J was trimmed by 4 bases and V by 2 bases; bases with no gene match: 6. The CDR3 loop reads CASSQQQGAIYEQYF. CDR3 bases: TGCGCCAGCAGCCAACAACAGGGGGCCATATACGAGCAGTACTTC.

V gene TRBV18 combines with J gene TRBJ2-1; TRBD2 agrees at 7 bases. V gave up 0 bases and J gave up 6 bases; unmatched junction bases: 5. Germline CDR1 KGHSH, CDR2 LQKENI. This CDR3 comprises 15 residues. CDR3 region: CASSPPGLEGNEQFF. DNA for the CDR3: TGTGCCAGCTCACCACCTGGACTAGAGGGCAATGAGCAGTTCTTC. Filled out from reference TRBV18 and TRBJ2-1, the complete variable domain reads NAGVMQNPRHLVRRRGQEARLRCSPMKGHSHVYWYRQLPEEGLKFMVYLQKENIIDESGMPKERFSAEFPKEGPSILRIQQVVRGDSAAYFCASSPPGLEGNEQFFGPGTRLTVL.

This chain connects TRBV15 to TRBJ2-1; TRBD1 agrees at 9 bases. Germline V gene data show CDR1 as LNHNV and CDR2 as YYDKDF (reference sequence). The CDR3 runs 15 residues. Trimming cost V 3 bases and J 8 bases; bases outside gene matches: 8. CDR3 sequence: CATSSNRGPGYEQFF. CDR3 nucleotide sequence: TGTGCCACCAGCAGCAACAGGGGGCCGGGGTATGAGCAGTTCTTC. Supplemented by reference TRBV15 and TRBJ2-1, the full variable domain reads DAMVIQNPRYQVTQFGKPVTLSCSQTLNHNVMYWYQQKSSQAPKLLFHYYDKDFNNEADTPDNFQSRRPNTSFCFLDIRSPGLGDTAMYLCATSSNRGPGYEQFFGPGTRLTVL.

The chain is built from TRBV25-1 and TRBJ2-1; 11 bases are shared with TRBD2. V trimming: 6 bases; J trimming: 8 bases; junction bases outside the gene matches: 6. This CDR3 is built from 14 residues. CDR1 and CDR2 from the germline V gene are MGHDK and SYGVNS. The CDR3 DNA reads TGTGCCAGCAGGCGCGGGACTAGCGGCGATGAGCAGTTCTTC. This gives the protein CASRRGTSGDEQFF.

This clone occurred once. The rearrangement uses TRBV6-5 and TRBJ2-3; a weak D match, TRBD1 (5 bases). The CDR3 runs to 13 residues. V was shortened by 0 bases and J by 4 bases, with 5 bases between the two germline ends. CDR1 MNHEY and CDR2 SVGAGI come from the germline V gene. The CDR3 bases are TGTGCCAGCAGTTACTCGGGGCCAGATACGCAGTATTTT. Its translation is CASSYSGPDTQYF.

The chain links TRBV6-5 to TRBJ1-1, with D possibly matching TRBD1 (5 bases). The CDR3 sequence is 15 residues long. V was trimmed by 7 bases and J by 1 base, leaving 16 bases between them. Germline values: CDR1 MNHEY, CDR2 SVGAGI. Written as DNA, the CDR3 is TGTGCCAGCACCCCGGGACTGGGAGCGAACACTGAAGCTTTCTTT. Protein: CASTPGLGANTEAFF.

The chain joins TRBV7-8 to TRBJ1-4; 7 bases are shared with TRBD1. This CDR3 is 17 amino acids long. Trimming removed 2 bases from V and 5 bases from J; junction bases left unmatched: 11. Germline V gene sequence: CDR1 SGHVS, CDR2 FQNEAQ. CDR3 bases: TGTGCCAGCAGCTTAATCCGGTGGGGCAGGGGGAATGAAAAACTGTTTTTT. It codes for CASSLIRWGRGNEKLFF.

V gene TRBV28 combines with J gene TRBJ1-2; 8 bases match TRBD1. V trimming: 6 bases; J trimming: 5 bases; junction bases outside the gene matches: 8. CDR1 is MDHEN and CDR2 is SYDVKM in the germline V gene. The CDR3 has 14 residues. The CDR3 bases are TGTGCCAGCAGCTTAACAGGGGGAAGTTATGGCTACACCTTC. It codes for CASSLTGGSYGYTF.

This sequence joins TRBV19 and TRBJ1-1; D gene uncertain. The CDR3 is 14 amino acids. V was cut by 1 base and J by 0 bases, with 6 bases left in between. Germline-derived CDR1 and CDR2 are LNHDA and SQIVND (reference sequence). The chain's CDR3 is CASSIGRVNTEAFF. Written as DNA, the CDR3 is TGTGCCAGTAGTATAGGGCGGGTGAACACTGAAGCTTTCTTT.

The chain couples TRBV10-3 to TRBJ2-2; D unresolved. Trimming took 8 bases from V and 5 from J, leaving 9 bases between them. The germline V gene has CDR1 ENHRY and CDR2 SYGVKD. The CDR3 length is 12 residues. CDR3: CAIELDTGELFF. The CDR3 nucleotides read TGTGCCATCGAGCTAGATACCGGGGAGCTGTTTTTT.

The rearrangement links TRBV5-5 to TRBJ2-7, with 9 bases that match TRBD2. Germline trimming cut 6 bases from V and 3 bases from J; bases unmatched to any gene: 13. Per the germline V gene, CDR1 is SGHKS and CDR2 is YYEKEE (reference sequence). The CDR3 totals 16 residues. CDR3 region: CASTMGGGRAIYEQYF. The CDR3 DNA is TGTGCCAGCACCATGGGAGGCGGGAGGGCCATCTACGAGCAGTACTTC.

The rearrangement links TRBV9 to TRBJ2-1; 8 bases agree with TRBD2. Trimming removed 3 bases from V and 1 base from J; junction bases left unmatched: 6. This CDR3 is built from 16 residues. Germline values: CDR1 SGDLS, CDR2 YYNGEE. The CDR3 loop is CASSALSGSSYNEQFF. In nucleotides, the CDR3 is TGTGCCAGCAGCGCACTAAGCGGGAGTTCCTACAATGAGCAGTTCTTC.

J is TRBJ2-7 and V is TRBV7-6, with a weak D call TRBD1 (7 bases). Between the trimmed V and J ends, which lost 2 bases and 5 bases, there was a span of 16 bases. Germline lookup yields CDR1 SGHVS and CDR2 FNYEAQ. The CDR3 covers 15 residues. The CDR3 protein is CASSLLGQGGDEQYF. CDR3 bases: TGTGCCAGCAGCTTACTAGGGCAGGGGGGCGACGAGCAGTACTTC.

The chain is built from TRBV6-6 and TRBJ1-6, with TRBD1 matching 8 bases. V lost 4 bases and J lost 10; bases outside the gene matches: 9. CDR3 length: 15 amino acids. Germline V gene sequence: CDR1 MNHNY, CDR2 SVGAGI (reference sequence). CDR3 bases: TGTGCCAGCAGTTCCCAGGGGACAGGAGTCTCACCCCTCCACTTT. Translating gives CASSSQGTGVSPLHF.

The chain employs TRBV7-2 and TRBJ2-3, with 7 bases aligning to TRBD2. Germline V lookup: CDR1 SGHTA, CDR2 FQGNSA. There are 15 residues in the CDR3. The J segment lost 4 bases and the V segment lost 0 bases, leaving 4 bases of the junction unmatched. This chain's CDR3 is CASSLAGGRPDTQYF. The CDR3 DNA sequence: TGTGCCAGCAGCTTAGCGGGAGGGAGGCCAGATACGCAGTATTTT.

The chain joins TRBV19 to TRBJ1-1; D may be TRBD1 (5 bases). The CDR3 has 14 amino acids. Trimming cost V 3 bases and J 5 bases, with 13 bases left between them. In germline, CDR1 is LNHDA, CDR2 SQIVND (reference sequence). The CDR3 is CASSIDSKGTEAFF. As DNA, the CDR3 is TGTGCCAGTAGTATCGACTCCAAGGGGACTGAAGCTTTCTTT.

The V gene is TRBV9, the J gene TRBJ1-1; 7 bases map to TRBD1. Trimming took 0 bases from V and 5 from J; bases not matched to a gene: 1. Germline CDR1 is SGDLS and CDR2 is YYNGEE. The CDR3 contains 13 residues. The CDR3 region is CASSVETGTEAFF. The CDR3 DNA reads as TGTGCCAGCAGCGTAGAGACAGGGACTGAAGCTTTCTTT.

This clone was seen only a few times. The rearrangement joins TRBV25-1 to TRBJ2-7; D is uncertain. The CDR3 is 13 amino acids. Trimming removed 3 bases from V and 7 bases from J, with 13 bases in between. The V gene's germline CDR1 is MGHDK and CDR2 SYGVNS. The CDR3 protein is CASSDVAFREQYF. CDR3 DNA sequence: TGTGCCAGCAGTGATGTGGCGTTCAGGGAGCAGTACTTC.

By its share, this clone is medium-sized. The chain employs TRBV4-2 and TRBJ2-2; weak D call: TRBD2 (6 bases). Germline values: CDR1 LGHNA, CDR2 YNFKEQ. The V end was cut by 4 bases, the J end by 0 bases, with 18 bases between. This CDR3 region has 18 residues. CDR3 region: CASSPGGGSNSNTGELFF. The CDR3 DNA reads TGTGCCAGCAGCCCCGGAGGAGGGTCAAATTCGAACACCGGGGAGCTGTTTTTT.

The V call is TRBV5-4, the J call TRBJ2-5, with 7 bases aligning to TRBD2. Germline lookup yields CDR1 SGHNT and CDR2 YYREEE (reference sequence). The junction had 4 bases not matched to a gene; V was cut back by 0 bases and J by 8 bases. There are 13 residues in the CDR3. This CDR3 reads CASSLGPGGTQYF. CDR3 nucleotides: TGTGCCAGCAGCTTGGGGCCGGGGGGAACCCAGTACTTC.

The rearrangement links TRBV11-1 to TRBJ2-3; no firm D call. The V and J ends lost 3 bases and 9 bases respectively, with 10 bases between them. This CDR3 spans 12 amino acids. Looked up from germline, CDR1 is SGHAT and CDR2 is FQDESV (reference sequence). The CDR3 region has the DNA TGTGCCAGCAGCTTGTCAGGAAAAACGCAGTATTTT. It encodes CASSLSGKTQYF.

The rearrangement joins TRBV29-1 to TRBJ2-3; 7 bases map to TRBD2. The CDR3 is 14 amino acids. The germline V gene has CDR1 SQVTM and CDR2 ANQGSEA. The trim removed 4 bases at V and 3 bases at J, leaving 7 bases unmatched. CDR3 sequence reads: CSVAMAGETDTQYF. DNA for the CDR3: TGCAGCGTTGCTATGGCGGGGGAGACAGATACGCAGTATTTT.

Only a few counts were recorded for this clone. The chain recombines TRBV6-5 with TRBJ2-7; the match to TRBD1 covers 7 bases. There are 13 residues in the CDR3. Germline values: CDR1 MNHEY, CDR2 SVGAGI. The V and J ends lost 6 bases and 2 bases, in that order; junction bases with no gene match: 4. The CDR3 region is CASSDRATYEQYF. The CDR3 nucleotides are TGTGCCAGCAGCGACAGGGCAACCTACGAGCAGTACTTC.